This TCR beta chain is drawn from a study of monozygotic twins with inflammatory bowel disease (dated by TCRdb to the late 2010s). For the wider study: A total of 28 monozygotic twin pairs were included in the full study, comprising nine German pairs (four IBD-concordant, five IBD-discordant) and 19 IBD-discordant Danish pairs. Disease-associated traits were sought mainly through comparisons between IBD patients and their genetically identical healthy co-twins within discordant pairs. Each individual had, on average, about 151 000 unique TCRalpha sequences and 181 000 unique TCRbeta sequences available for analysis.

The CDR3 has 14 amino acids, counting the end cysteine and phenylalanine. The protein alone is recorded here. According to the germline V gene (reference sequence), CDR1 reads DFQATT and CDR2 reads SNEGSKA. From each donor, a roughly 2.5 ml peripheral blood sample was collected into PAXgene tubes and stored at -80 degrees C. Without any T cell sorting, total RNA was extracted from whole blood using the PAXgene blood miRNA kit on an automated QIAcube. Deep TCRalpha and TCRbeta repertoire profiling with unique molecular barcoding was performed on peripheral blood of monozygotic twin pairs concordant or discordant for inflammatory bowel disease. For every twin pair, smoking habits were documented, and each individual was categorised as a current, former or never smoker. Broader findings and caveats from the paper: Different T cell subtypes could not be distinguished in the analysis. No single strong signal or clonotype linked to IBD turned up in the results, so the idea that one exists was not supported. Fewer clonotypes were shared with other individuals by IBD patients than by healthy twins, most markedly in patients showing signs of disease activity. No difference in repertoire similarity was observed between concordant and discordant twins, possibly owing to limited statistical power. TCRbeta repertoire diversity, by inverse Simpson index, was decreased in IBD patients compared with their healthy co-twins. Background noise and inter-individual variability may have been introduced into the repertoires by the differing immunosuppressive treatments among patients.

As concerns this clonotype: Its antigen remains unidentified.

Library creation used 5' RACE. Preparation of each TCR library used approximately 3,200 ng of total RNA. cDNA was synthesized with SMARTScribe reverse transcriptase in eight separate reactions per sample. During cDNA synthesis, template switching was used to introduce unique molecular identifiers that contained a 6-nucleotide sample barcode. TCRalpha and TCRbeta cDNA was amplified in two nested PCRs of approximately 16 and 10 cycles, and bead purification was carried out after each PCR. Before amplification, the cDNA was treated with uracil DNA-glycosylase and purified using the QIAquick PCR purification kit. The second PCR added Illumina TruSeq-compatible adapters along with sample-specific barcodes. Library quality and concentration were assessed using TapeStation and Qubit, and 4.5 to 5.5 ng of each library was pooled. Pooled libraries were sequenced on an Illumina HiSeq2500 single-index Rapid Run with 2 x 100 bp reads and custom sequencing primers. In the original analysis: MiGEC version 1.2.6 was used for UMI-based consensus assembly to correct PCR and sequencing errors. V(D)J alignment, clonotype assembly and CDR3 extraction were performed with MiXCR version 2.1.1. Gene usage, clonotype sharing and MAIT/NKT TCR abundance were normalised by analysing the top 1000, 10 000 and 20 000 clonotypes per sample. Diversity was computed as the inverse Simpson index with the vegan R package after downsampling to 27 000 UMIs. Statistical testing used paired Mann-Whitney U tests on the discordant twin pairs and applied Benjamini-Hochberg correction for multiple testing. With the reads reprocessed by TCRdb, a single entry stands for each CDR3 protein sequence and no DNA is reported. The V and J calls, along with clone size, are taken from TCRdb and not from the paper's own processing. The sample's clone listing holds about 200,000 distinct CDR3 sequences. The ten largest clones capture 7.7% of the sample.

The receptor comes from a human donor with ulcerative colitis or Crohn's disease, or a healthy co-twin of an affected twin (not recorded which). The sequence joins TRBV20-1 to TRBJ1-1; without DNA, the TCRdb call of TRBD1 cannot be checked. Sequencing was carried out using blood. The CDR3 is CSARKAGGSGEAFF.